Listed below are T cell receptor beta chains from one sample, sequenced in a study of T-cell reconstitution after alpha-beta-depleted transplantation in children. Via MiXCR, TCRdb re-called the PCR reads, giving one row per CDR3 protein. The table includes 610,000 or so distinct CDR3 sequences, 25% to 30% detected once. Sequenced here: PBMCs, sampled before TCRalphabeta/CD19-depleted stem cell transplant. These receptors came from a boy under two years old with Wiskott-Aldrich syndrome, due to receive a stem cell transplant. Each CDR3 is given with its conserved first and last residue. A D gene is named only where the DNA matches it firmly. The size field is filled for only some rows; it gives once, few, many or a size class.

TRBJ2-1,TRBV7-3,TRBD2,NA,CASSLGSWTSSYNEQFF,TGTGCCAGCAGCTTGGGAAGTTGGACTAGCTCCTACAATGAGCAGTTCTTC
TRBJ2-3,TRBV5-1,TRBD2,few,CASSEFLAGDSDTQYF,TGCGCCAGCAGCGAGTTCCTAGCGGGAGACTCAGATACGCAGTATTTT
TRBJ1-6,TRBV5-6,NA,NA,CASSLDRLNSPLHF,TGTGCCAGCAGCCTAGACAGGCTCAATTCACCCCTCCACTTT
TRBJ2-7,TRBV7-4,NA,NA,CASSSSFKPGQYF,TGTGCCAGCAGCTCCTCCTTCAAACCAGGGCAGTACTTC
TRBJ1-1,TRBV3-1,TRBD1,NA,CASSLGQWDTEAFF,TGTGCCAGCAGCCTGGGACAGTGGGACACTGAAGCTTTCTTT
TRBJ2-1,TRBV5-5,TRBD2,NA,CASSLRGLAGNEQFF,TGTGCCAGCAGCTTGAGAGGACTAGCAGGCAATGAGCAGTTCTTC
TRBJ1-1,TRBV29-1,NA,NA,CSVAARAGGTEAFF,TGCAGCGTGGCGGCCAGGGCCGGGGGCACTGAAGCTTTCTTT
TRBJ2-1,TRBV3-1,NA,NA,CASTQGAAGLNEQFF,TGTGCCTCCACCCAAGGGGCGGCGGGACTCAATGAGCAGTTCTTC
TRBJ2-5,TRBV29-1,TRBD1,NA,CSVDRRDREETQYF,TGCAGCGTTGATCGTCGGGACAGGGAAGAGACCCAGTACTTC
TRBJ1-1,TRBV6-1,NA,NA,CASTPGTWNTEAFF,TGTGCCAGCACCCCAGGCACCTGGAACACTGAAGCTTTCTTT
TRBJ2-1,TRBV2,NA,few,CASSEALRVEQFF,TGTGCCAGCAGTGAAGCGTTAAGAGTTGAGCAGTTCTTC
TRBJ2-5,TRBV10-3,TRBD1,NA,CAVRQGQETQYF,TGTGCCGTACGACAGGGCCAAGAGACCCAGTACTTC
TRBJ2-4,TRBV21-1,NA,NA,CASSKSIGVGDRGRNKNIQYF,TGTGCCAGCAGCAAATCCATTGGGGTTGGGGACAGGGGGCGAAACAAAAACATTCAGTACTTC
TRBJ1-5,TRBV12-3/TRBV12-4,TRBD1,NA,CASSPGTGSQPQHF,TGTGCCAGCAGTCCCGGGACAGGGAGTCAGCCCCAGCATTTT
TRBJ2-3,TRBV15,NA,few,CATSREGKGTTDTQYF,TGTGCCACCAGCAGAGAAGGAAAGGGTACGACAGATACGCAGTATTTT
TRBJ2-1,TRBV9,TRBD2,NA,CASSVGYRAGYNEQFF,TGTGCCAGCAGCGTAGGGTATCGAGCGGGATATAATGAGCAGTTCTTC
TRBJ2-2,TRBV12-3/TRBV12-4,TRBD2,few,CASNTLAGGYTGELFF,TGTGCCAGCAACACTCTAGCGGGAGGGTACACCGGGGAGCTGTTTTTT
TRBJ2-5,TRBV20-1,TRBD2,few,CSPSGSMEETQYF,TGCAGCCCTAGCGGGAGTATGGAAGAGACCCAGTACTTC
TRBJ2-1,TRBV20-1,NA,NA,CCARSVRPKPKNNEQFF,TGCTGTGCTAGATCTGTTCGGCCAAAGCCTAAAAACAATGAGCAGTTCTTC
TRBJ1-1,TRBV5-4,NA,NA,CASARMKETEAFF,TGTGCCAGCGCCCGCATGAAGGAGACTGAAGCTTTCTTT
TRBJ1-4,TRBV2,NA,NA,CASNRARNEKLFF,TGTGCCAGCAACCGGGCCCGCAATGAAAAACTGTTTTTT
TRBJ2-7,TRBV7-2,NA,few,CASSLATLGYEQYF,TGTGCCAGCAGCTTAGCCACCCTAGGTTACGAGCAGTACTTC
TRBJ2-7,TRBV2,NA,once,CASGSKGLTYEQYF,TGTGCCAGCGGGTCAAAGGGTCTAACCTACGAGCAGTACTTC
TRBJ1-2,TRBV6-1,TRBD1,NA,CASSHPRKTGNYGYTF,TGTGCCAGCTCTCACCCACGAAAGACAGGGAACTATGGCTACACCTTC
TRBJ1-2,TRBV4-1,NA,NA,CASSQEGYGYTF,TGCGCCAGCAGCCAAGAGGGCTATGGCTACACCTTC
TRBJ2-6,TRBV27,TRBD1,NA,CASSLRPGQVPSGANVLTF,TGTGCCAGCAGTTTACGGCCGGGACAGGTCCCCTCTGGGGCCAACGTCCTGACTTTC
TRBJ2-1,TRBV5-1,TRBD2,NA,CASSLEGTSGVDEQFF,TGCGCCAGCAGCTTGGAAGGGACTAGCGGTGTCGATGAGCAGTTCTTC
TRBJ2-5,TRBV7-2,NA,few,CASSLQGGRGGETQYF,TGTGCCAGCAGCCTTCAGGGTGGCAGGGGAGGTGAGACCCAGTACTTC
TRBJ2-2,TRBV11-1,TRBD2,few,CASRLAAPMGELFF,TGTGCCAGCAGACTAGCGGCCCCGATGGGGGAGCTGTTTTTT
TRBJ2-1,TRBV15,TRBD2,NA,CASSKKSGRDNEQFF,TGTGCCAGCAGCAAGAAGAGCGGGAGAGACAATGAGCAGTTCTTC
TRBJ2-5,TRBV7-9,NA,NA,CASSLDRGKTQYF,TGTGCCAGCAGCTTAGATCGGGGGAAGACCCAGTACTTC
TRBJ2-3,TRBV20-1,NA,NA,CSAPGRVDTQYF,TGCAGTGCCCCCGGCAGGGTGGATACGCAGTATTTT
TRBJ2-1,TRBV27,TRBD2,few,CASSFSGLRSSYNEQFF,TGTGCCAGCAGTTTTAGCGGGCTGAGAAGCTCCTACAATGAGCAGTTCTTC
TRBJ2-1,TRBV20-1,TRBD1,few,CSARGRTGTYNEQFF,TGCAGTGCTAGAGGAAGGACAGGGACCTACAATGAGCAGTTCTTC
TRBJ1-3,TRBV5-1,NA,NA,CASSLAQAGSGNTIYF,TGCGCCAGCAGCTTGGCCCAGGCGGGCTCTGGAAACACCATATATTTT
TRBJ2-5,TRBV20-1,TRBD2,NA,CSATLAGGPETQYF,TGCAGTGCGACACTAGCGGGCGGCCCGGAGACCCAGTACTTC
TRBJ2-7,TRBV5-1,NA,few,CASSLGQTYERQYF,TGCGCCAGCAGCTTGGGACAGACCTACGAGCGGCAGTACTTC
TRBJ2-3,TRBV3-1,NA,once,CASGQARTTDTQYF,TGTGCCAGCGGCCAAGCACGGACCACAGATACGCAGTATTTT
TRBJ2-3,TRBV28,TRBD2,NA,CASSLVLAGGPSTDTQYF,TGTGCCAGCAGTTTGGTACTAGCGGGAGGGCCCAGCACAGATACGCAGTATTTT
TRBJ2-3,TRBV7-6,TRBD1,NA,CASSLSGGGVVTDTQYF,TGTGCCAGCAGCTTATCAGGGGGCGGAGTTGTCACAGATACGCAGTATTTT
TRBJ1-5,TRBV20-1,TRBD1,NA,CSARGFMFGDRVVHQPQHF,TGCAGTGCTAGGGGTTTTATGTTTGGGGACAGGGTAGTGCATCAGCCCCAGCATTTT
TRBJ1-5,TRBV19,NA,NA,CASRKAGGSNQPQHF,TGTGCCAGTAGGAAGGCGGGGGGGTCCAATCAGCCCCAGCATTTT